This T cell receptor beta chain emerged from a study of HIV-infected patients and healthy controls. Study-wide results and caveats: Size-matched repertoire data failed to replicate the apparent Gini index recovery after therapy in HIV-infected patients. During therapy, HIV-associated CDR3s fell significantly in frequency, while CMV-associated CDR3s did not change significantly.

cDNA was made from 400 to 500 ng RNA using alpha and beta constant primers. Alpha and beta chain libraries were made separately by chain-specific third strand synthesis with multiplexing indices. A short first PCR added P5 and P7 adapter elements and a second index. Each CDR3 protein is one row after TCRdb ran MiXCR on the 5' RACE reads. The table has about 6,500 distinct CDR3 sequences, under 8% seen once. This clonotype qualifies as medium-sized (0.01 to 0.1%). Its antigen is unknown. Antiretroviral therapy had run roughly three months, about 14 weeks, before follow-up blood collection. The repertoire came from unfractionated whole blood and reflected all unsorted peripheral T cells. Germline V gene sequence: CDR1 LNHDA, CDR2 SQIVND (reference sequence). The CDR3 is made up of 11 amino acids. V lost 5 bases and J lost 11, with 10 bases in between.

Sample: blood, taken during antiretroviral therapy. V gene TRBV19 combines with J gene TRBJ2-1, with D tentatively TRBD2 (6 bases). The origin of this receptor is an adult with HIV infection. The CDR3 spells CASSPGLKQFF. Written as DNA, the CDR3 is TGTGCCAGTAGTCCTGGACTAAAGCAGTTCTTC.